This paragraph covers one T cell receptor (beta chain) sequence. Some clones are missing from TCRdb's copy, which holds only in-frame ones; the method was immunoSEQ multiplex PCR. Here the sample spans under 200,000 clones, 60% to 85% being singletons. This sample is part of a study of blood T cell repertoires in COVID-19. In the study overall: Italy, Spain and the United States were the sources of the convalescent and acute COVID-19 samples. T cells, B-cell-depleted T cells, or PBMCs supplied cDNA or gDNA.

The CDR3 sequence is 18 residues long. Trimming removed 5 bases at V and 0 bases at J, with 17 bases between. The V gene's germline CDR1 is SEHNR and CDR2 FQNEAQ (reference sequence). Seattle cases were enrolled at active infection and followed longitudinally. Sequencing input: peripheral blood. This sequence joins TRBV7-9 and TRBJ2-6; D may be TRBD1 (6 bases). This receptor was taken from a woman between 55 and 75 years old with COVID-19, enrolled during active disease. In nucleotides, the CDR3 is TGTGCCAGCAGCGGAGTGGGACATAGTCGCTCTGGGGCCAACGTCCTGACTTTC. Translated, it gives CASSGVGHSRSGANVLTF.